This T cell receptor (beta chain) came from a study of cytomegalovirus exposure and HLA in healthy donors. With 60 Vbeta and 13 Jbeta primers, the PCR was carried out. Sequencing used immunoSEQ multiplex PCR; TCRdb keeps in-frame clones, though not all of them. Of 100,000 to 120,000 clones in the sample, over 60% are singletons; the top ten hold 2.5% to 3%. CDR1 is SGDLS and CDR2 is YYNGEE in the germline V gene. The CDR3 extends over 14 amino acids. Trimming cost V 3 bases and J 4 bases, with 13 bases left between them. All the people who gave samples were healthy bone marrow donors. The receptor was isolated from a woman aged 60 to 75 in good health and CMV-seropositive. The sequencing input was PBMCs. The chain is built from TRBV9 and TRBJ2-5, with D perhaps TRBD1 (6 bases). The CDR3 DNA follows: TGTGCCAGCAGCGAAGAGGGGGTAGGAGAGACCCAGTACTTC. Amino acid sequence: CASSEEGVGETQYF. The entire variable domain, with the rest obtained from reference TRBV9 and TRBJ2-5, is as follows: DSGVTQTPKHLITATGQRVTLRCSPRSGDLSVYWYQQSLDQGLQFLIQYYNGEERAKGNILERFSAQQFPDLHSELNLSSLELGDSALYFCASSEEGVGETQYFGPGTRLLVL.